This TCR beta chain was recovered during a study of PD-L1 blockade in urothelial cancer. Germline V CDR1 and CDR2: GTSNPN, SVGIG (reference sequence). The CDR3 is 13 residues long. Trimming removed 2 bases from V and 4 bases from J; junction bases left unmatched: 3. The repertoire was sequenced with immunoSEQ multiplex PCR; TCRdb's copy has only in-frame clones and lacks some. This table has 20,000 to 30,000 clones, 65% to 90% appearing once. The receptor was isolated from a man aged 55 to 70 with urothelial cancer. The chain has TRBV30 and TRBJ2-5, with 8 bases aligning to TRBD2. Sequences were derived from PBMCs, sampled around atezolizumab (anti-PD-L1) treatment. The CDR3 region is CAWSRAGGETQYF. For the CDR3, the DNA is TGTGCCTGGAGTCGGGCGGGGGGAGAGACCCAGTACTTC.